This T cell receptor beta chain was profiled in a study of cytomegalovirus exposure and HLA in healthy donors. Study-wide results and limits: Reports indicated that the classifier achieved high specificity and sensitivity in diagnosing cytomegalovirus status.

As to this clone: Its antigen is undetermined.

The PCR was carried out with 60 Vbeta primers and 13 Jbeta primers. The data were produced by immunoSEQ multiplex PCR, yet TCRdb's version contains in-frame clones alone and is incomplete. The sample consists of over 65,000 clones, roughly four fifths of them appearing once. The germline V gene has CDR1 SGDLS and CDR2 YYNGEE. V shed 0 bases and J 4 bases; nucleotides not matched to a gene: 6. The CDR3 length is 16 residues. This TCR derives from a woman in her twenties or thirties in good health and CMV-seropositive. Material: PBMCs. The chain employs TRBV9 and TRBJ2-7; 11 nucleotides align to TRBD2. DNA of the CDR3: TGTGCCAGCAGCGTAGCGGCGGCTAGCGGGGGGTACGAGCAGTACTTC. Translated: CASSVAAASGGYEQYF.